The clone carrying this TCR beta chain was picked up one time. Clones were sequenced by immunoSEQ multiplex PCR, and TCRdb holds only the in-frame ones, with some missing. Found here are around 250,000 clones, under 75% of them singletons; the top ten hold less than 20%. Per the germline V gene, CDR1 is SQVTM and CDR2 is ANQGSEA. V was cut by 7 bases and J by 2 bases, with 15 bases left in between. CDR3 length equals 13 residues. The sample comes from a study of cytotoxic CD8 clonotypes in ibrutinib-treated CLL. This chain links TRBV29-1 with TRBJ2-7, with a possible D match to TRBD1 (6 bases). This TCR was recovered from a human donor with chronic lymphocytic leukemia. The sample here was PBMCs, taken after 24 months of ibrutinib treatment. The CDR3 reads CSALTGSTYEQYF. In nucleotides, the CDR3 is TGCAGCGCCCTAACAGGGTCAACCTACGAGCAGTACTTC.